The 24 T cell receptor beta chains below all came from one sample that was sequenced in a study of beta chain features in type 1 diabetes (dated by TCRdb to the late 2010s). The method behind the library was the immunoSEQ multiplex PCR assay. The High Capacity cDNA Reverse Transcription Kit was used to reverse transcribe all of the isolated RNA, meaning that expressed TCRB transcripts were what got sequenced. This immuneACCESS table, as held by TCRdb, lists in-frame sequences with V and J called but not all clones. Of the missing ones, under half trace to an unresolved V gene in checked studies; the others have no known cause. This sample gives under 900,000 clones in total; about a sixth of them show up just once. 0.023% of the sample is in the top ten clones. The sample was naive CD4+ T cells from blood. The cell subset or site tag for this specimen amounts to: true naive CD4+ T cells. The receptor set was obtained from a woman younger than 30 in good health.

The V call is TRBV6-5, the J call TRBJ1-5; D gene unclear. Germline V gives CDR1 MNHEY, CDR2 SVGAGI. CDR3 length equals 13 residues. The V end lost 2 bases, the J end lost 5 bases, and 7 bases lay between the germline ends. The CDR3 loop reads CASSYQRDQPQHF. The CDR3, as DNA: TGTGCCAGCAGTTACCAAAGAGATCAGCCCCAGCATTTT.

About this clone: A read error may be the cause here, since a much bigger clone is one base away. This chain connects TRBV6-5 to TRBJ2-5; D not certain. This CDR3 comprises 11 residues. V lost 4 bases and J 1 base, leaving 1 base between the germline ends. Germline CDR1 and CDR2: MNHEY and SVGAGI. CDR3 nucleotide sequence: TGTGCCAGCAGTTTCCAAGAGACCCAGTACTTC. It translates to CASSFQETQYF.

This clone occurred a few times. The CDR3 DNA follows: TGTGCCAGCAGTTACTCGATCGGGGCCAGCACAGATACGCAGTATTTT. Translating it yields CASSYSIGASTDTQYF. This chain links TRBV6-5 with TRBJ2-3, with D possibly called TRBD1 or TRBD2 (5 bases each). Between the trimmed V and J ends, which lost 0 bases and 0 bases, there was a span of 10 bases. This CDR3 has 16 residues. Germline CDR1 is MNHEY and CDR2 is SVGAGI.

V usage is TRBV7-8 and J usage is TRBJ1-1; D is uncertain. Germline CDR1 SGHVS, CDR2 FQNEAQ. Trimming shortened V by 1 base and J by 5 bases, and 5 bases separated the two germline ends. This CDR3 comprises 12 residues. The CDR3 DNA is TGTGCCAGCAGCTTAGTACGAACTGAAGCTTTCTTT. This translates into CASSLVRTEAFF. Based on the CDR3 plus reference TRBV7-8 and TRBJ1-1, the full variable domain is GAGVSQSPRYKVAKRGQDVALRCDPISGHVSLFWYQQALGQGPEFLTYFQNEAQLDKSGLPSDRFFAERPEGSVSTLKIQRTQQEDSAVYLCASSLVRTEAFFGQGTRLTVV.

In this sample, this clone turned up once. The chain is built from TRBV27 and TRBJ2-7; no clear D. Germline V gives CDR1 MNHEY, CDR2 SMNVEV (reference sequence). The CDR3 runs 16 residues. Trimming removed 2 bases from V and 0 bases from J, with 14 bases in between. The CDR3 sequence: CASSLTPTISSYEQYF. The CDR3 region has the DNA TGTGCCAGCAGTTTAACCCCGACGATTAGCTCCTACGAGCAGTACTTC.

This clone showed up just a few times. The CDR3 sequence is CSSGVLWPGNTIYF. In nucleotides, the CDR3 is TGCAGCTCGGGGGTGCTCTGGCCTGGAAACACCATATATTTT. The chain uses TRBV29-1 and TRBJ1-3; maybe TRBD1 (5 bases). Germline V gene sequence: CDR1 SQVTM, CDR2 ANQGSEA. V lost 8 bases and J lost 2, with 16 bases in between. CDR3 length: 14 amino acids.

The CDR3 here is CASRLGLAAQETQYF. CDR3 coding DNA: TGTGCCAGCAGATTGGGACTAGCGGCACAAGAGACCCAGTACTTC. V is TRBV4-2 and J is TRBJ2-5; 11 bases match TRBD2. V lost 6 bases to trimming and J lost 2 bases; unmatched junction nucleotides: 5. Germline V CDR1 and CDR2: LGHNA, YNFKEQ. The CDR3 totals 15 residues.

The V gene is TRBV7-3, the J gene TRBJ2-1; a weak D match, TRBD2 (6 bases). Looked up from germline, CDR1 is SGHTA and CDR2 is FQGTGA. This CDR3 region has 15 residues. V gave up 3 bases and J gave up 8 bases, with 17 bases separating them. CDR3 protein: CASSFRGTTPDEQFF. The DNA of the CDR3 is TGTGCCAGCAGCTTTCGCGGGACCACGCCGGATGAGCAGTTCTTC. The full variable domain, with the rest looked up from reference TRBV7-3 and TRBJ2-1, is GAGVSQTPSNKVTEKGKYVELRCDPISGHTALYWYRQSLGQGPEFLIYFQGTGAADDSGLPNDRFFAVRPEGSVSTLKIQRTERGDSAVYLCASSFRGTTPDEQFFGPGTRLTVL.

The sample holds a few counts of this clone. The V call is TRBV7-9, the J call TRBJ1-1; D remains ambiguous. V was cut by 4 bases and J by 0 bases, with 9 bases left in between. The V gene's germline CDR1 is SEHNR and CDR2 FQNEAQ (reference sequence). This CDR3 is 14 amino acids long. CDR3 protein: CASSSQHMNTEAFF. The DNA of the CDR3 is TGTGCCAGCAGCTCCCAGCACATGAACACTGAAGCTTTCTTT. The full variable domain, in which reference TRBV7-9 and TRBJ1-1 provide the parts outside the CDR3, is DTGVSQNPRHKITKRGQNVTFRCDPISEHNRLYWYRQTLGQGPEFLTYFQNEAQLEKSRLLSDRFSAERPKGSFSTLEIQRTEQGDSAMYLCASSSQHMNTEAFFGQGTRLTVV.

This chain joins TRBV7-6 and TRBJ1-2; 7 positions agree with TRBD1. The CDR3 spans 16 residues. J was trimmed by 7 bases and V by 1 base; bases with no gene match: 12. CDR1 is SGHVS and CDR2 is FNYEAQ in the germline V gene. The CDR3 reads CASSLEGGANTIGYTF. CDR3 in DNA: TGTGCCAGCAGCTTAGAAGGGGGCGCGAATACGATTGGCTACACCTTC.

The chain employs TRBV7-9 and TRBJ2-2, with D possibly being TRBD2 (6 bases). With 2 bases removed from V and 2 bases from J, the gap between germline ends came to 9 bases. The CDR3 runs to 15 residues. Germline V lookup: CDR1 SEHNR, CDR2 FQNEAQ (reference sequence). The chain's CDR3 is CASSLLAVNTGELFF. The CDR3 DNA follows: TGTGCCAGCAGCTTATTAGCGGTCAACACCGGGGAGCTGTTTTTT.

V is TRBV29-1 and J is TRBJ2-3, with D possibly matching TRBD1 (6 bases). Trimming pared 6 bases from V and 2 bases from J, leaving 21 bases between. Germline CDR1 and CDR2: SQVTM and ANQGSEA. The CDR3 covers 16 residues. CDR3 region: CSVVDQGFYYTDTQYF. CDR3 DNA sequence: TGCAGCGTAGTCGATCAGGGGTTCTATTACACAGATACGCAGTATTTT.

The chain uses TRBV14 and TRBJ2-2, with TRBD2 identical over 9 bases. J lost 4 bases, V lost 7 bases, and 4 bases had no gene match. In germline, CDR1 is SGHDN, CDR2 FVKESK. The CDR3 sequence is 14 residues long. DNA of the CDR3: TGTGCCAGCAACGGGACTAGCCTCACCGGGGAGCTGTTTTTT. Amino acids: CASNGTSLTGELFF.

The chain has TRBV7-2 and TRBJ2-5; D call uncertain. Germline V gives CDR1 SGHTA, CDR2 FQGNSA. The CDR3 runs to 15 residues. V was pared by 5 bases and J by 4 bases, with 17 bases between. CDR3: CASSTSPTWGETQYF. In nucleotides, the CDR3 is TGTGCCAGCAGCACCAGCCCCACCTGGGGAGAGACCCAGTACTTC.

In this sample, this clone turned up a few times. The chain couples TRBV5-4 to TRBJ1-1; the match to TRBD1 covers 9 bases. Trimming removed 7 bases from V and 5 bases from J; junction bases left unmatched: 6. Per the germline V gene, CDR1 is SGHNT and CDR2 is YYREEE (reference sequence). The CDR3 sequence is 13 residues long. CDR3 sequence (DNA): TGTGCCAGCCAACCGGGACAGGGTACTGAAGCTTTCTTT. Its translation is CASQPGQGTEAFF.

This chain uses TRBV7-2 with TRBJ2-5; D unresolved. The better agreement between TRBJ2-7 and the DNA end casts doubt on the J call. The CDR3 length is 11 residues. Germline V gene sequence: CDR1 SGHTA, CDR2 FQGNSA. CDR3 residues: CASGAAYEQYF. CDR3 coding DNA: TGTGCCAGCGGCGCGGCGTACGAGCAGTACTTC.

This chain connects TRBV9 to TRBJ2-3; TRBD1 is a possible D gene (6 bases). The germline V and J ends were trimmed by 7 bases and 4 bases, with 13 bases remaining between them. Per the germline V gene, CDR1 is SGDLS and CDR2 is YYNGEE. This CDR3 has 13 residues. The CDR3 loop reads CASRGQFADTQYF. The DNA of the CDR3 is TGTGCCAGCCGAGGACAGTTCGCAGATACGCAGTATTTT. The full variable domain, in which reference TRBV9 and TRBJ2-3 provide the parts outside the CDR3, is DSGVTQTPKHLITATGQRVTLRCSPRSGDLSVYWYQQSLDQGLQFLIQYYNGEERAKGNILERFSAQQFPDLHSELNLSSLELGDSALYFCASRGQFADTQYFGPGTRLTVL.

This clone was counted between two and nine times. The rearrangement joins TRBV6-6 to TRBJ2-1; 12 bases line up with TRBD1. The germline V gene has CDR1 MNHNY and CDR2 SVGAGI (reference sequence). The CDR3 runs to 15 residues. The ends lost 6 bases at V and 8 bases at J; junction bases unmatched: 8. The CDR3 DNA is TGTGCCAGCAGACAAGCCGGGACAGGGGGCCATGAGCAGTTCTTC. Translated: CASRQAGTGGHEQFF.

This chain joins TRBV28 and TRBJ2-1; 7 bases map to TRBD2. The CDR3 runs to 11 residues. V dropped 7 bases and J dropped 9; count of bases not matched to a gene: 3. The germline CDR1 and CDR2 sequences are MDHEN and SYDVKM. This CDR3 is CASMGGVEQFF. For the CDR3, the DNA is TGTGCCAGCATGGGGGGGGTTGAGCAGTTCTTC.

This chain connects TRBV7-9 to TRBJ2-5; TRBD1 aligns across 8 bases. J lost 5 bases, V lost 5 bases, and 10 bases had no gene match. The CDR3 loop spans 15 amino acids. Germline V gene lookup returns CDR1 SEHNR and CDR2 FQNEAQ (reference sequence). CDR3 in amino acids: CASSPGTGGMETQYF. The CDR3 nucleotides are TGTGCCAGCAGCCCCGGGACAGGAGGAATGGAGACCCAGTACTTC.

The chain employs TRBV4-2 and TRBJ2-2, with D uncertain. Trimming shortened V by 0 bases and J by 7 bases, and 12 bases separated the two germline ends. CDR1 LGHNA and CDR2 YNFKEQ come from the germline V gene. The CDR3 length is 15 residues. CDR3 DNA: TGTGCCAGCAGCCAAGAGGCCGCCCCCGGCGGGGAGCTGTTTTTT. Protein product: CASSQEAAPGGELFF.

This clone was detected only a few times. The chain links TRBV7-6 to TRBJ2-1; D is undetermined. The CDR3 runs to 15 residues. V was shortened by 5 bases and J by 0 bases, with 11 bases between the two germline ends. Germline V lookup: CDR1 SGHVS, CDR2 FNYEAQ. The CDR3: CASSPVEYSYNEQFF. Written as DNA, the CDR3 is TGTGCCAGCAGCCCCGTCGAGTACTCCTACAATGAGCAGTTCTTC. The whole variable domain, remainder taken from reference TRBV7-6 and TRBJ2-1, is GAGVSQSPRYKVTKRGQDVALRCDPISGHVSLYWYRQALGQGPEFLTYFNYEAQQDKSGLPNDRFSAERPEGSISTLTIQRTEQRDSAMYRCASSPVEYSYNEQFFGPGTRLTVL.

V is TRBV25-1 and J is TRBJ1-3; tentative D call: TRBD1 (5 bases). V shed 4 bases and J shed 2 bases, with 6 bases lying between them. CDR1 MGHDK and CDR2 SYGVNS come from the germline V gene. The CDR3 sequence is 13 residues long. CDR3 sequence: CASSAGPGNTIYF. CDR3 coding DNA: TGTGCCAGCAGTGCGGGGCCTGGAAACACCATATATTTT.

This clone appeared a few times. The genes are TRBV6-9 and TRBJ2-2; D gene ambiguous. Germline assignment: CDR1 MNHGY and CDR2 SVAAGI. CDR3 length: 19 residues. V dropped 6 bases and J dropped 3 bases, with 26 bases sitting between them. For the CDR3, the DNA is TGTGCCAGCAGACCTCCGACAAGCAAAAGCGAGTACTACACCGGGGAGCTGTTTTTT. Amino acids: CASRPPTSKSEYYTGELFF.